This TCR beta chain was observed in a study of cytomegalovirus exposure and HLA in healthy donors. Study results and limitations: Some highly shared sequence variants likely arose as a pipeline artifact.

CDR3 length equals 18 residues. V shed 0 bases and J shed 0 bases, with 15 bases lying between them. Germline V gene data show CDR1 as MGHRA and CDR2 as YSYEKL. The PCR ran on 60 Vbeta and 13 Jbeta primers. Repertoires were generated with immunoSEQ multiplex PCR, while TCRdb's copy carries only in-frame clones and drops some. The sample has some 160,000 clones; approximately 9% are singletons. This clone has more than one count but fewer than ten. The antigen is not known. Sequencing was done on a sample of PBMCs. The source is a male donor in good health and CMV-seronegative. The chain combines TRBV4-1 with TRBJ1-3; D gene ambiguous. CDR3 residues: CASSQDVASHTSGNTIYF. DNA for the CDR3: TGCGCCAGCAGCCAAGACGTGGCCTCTCATACCTCTGGAAACACCATATATTTT.